A selection of T cell receptor beta chains follows, all from one sample in a study of cytomegalovirus exposure and HLA in healthy donors. The table came from immunoSEQ multiplex PCR; TCRdb's copy has only in-frame clones and leaves some out. The sample lists tens of thousands of clones, approximately 80% occurring once. The sequencing sample was made of PBMCs. The receptors were gathered from a man aged 30 to 39 in good health and CMV-seronegative. Each CDR3 is given with its conserved first and last residue. D genes are given only for firm matches. Where a row states a size, it is once, few, many or the class of an expanded clone; other rows omit it.

D gene	J gene	clone size	V gene	CDR3 DNA	CDR3 protein
NA	TRBJ2-1	NA	TRBV5-8	TGTGCCAGCAGCTTGGAGGGGGATCGGCTGTACAATGAGCAGTTCTTC	CASSLEGDRLYNEQFF
NA	TRBJ1-6	NA	TRBV5-6	TGTGCCAGCAGCATACTGCGCGGGGCGTCCTATAATTCACCCCTCCACTTT	CASSILRGASYNSPLHF
TRBD1	TRBJ2-5	NA	TRBV4-3	TGCGCCAGCAGCCAAGATAGGAACAGGGGGGTGACCCAGTACTTC	CASSQDRNRGVTQYF
TRBD2	TRBJ2-1	NA	TRBV11-2	TGTGCCAGCAGCTCCCTTAGCGGGAGGCACTACAATGAGCAGTTCTTC	CASSSLSGRHYNEQFF
TRBD2	TRBJ2-5	NA	TRBV7-2	TGTGCCAGCAGCTCCTTAGCGGGAGGGCCGTGGGAGACCCAGTACTTC	CASSSLAGGPWETQYF
NA	TRBJ2-7	NA	TRBV6-1	TGTGCCAGCAGTGAACCAGGCAGAAGCTACGAGCAGTACTTC	CASSEPGRSYEQYF
NA	TRBJ1-2	once	TRBV4-1	TGCGCCAGCAGCCAAGCTTACGCAGGGGAATATGGCTACACCTTC	CASSQAYAGEYGYTF
NA	TRBJ2-7	NA	TRBV4-3	TGCGCCAGCAGCCAAGTCCCGGGGACACCATTCTACGAGCAGTACTTC	CASSQVPGTPFYEQYF
TRBD1	TRBJ1-6	NA	TRBV4-2	TGTGCCAGCAGCCAAGTCTCGACAGGGGGGCTGAGGAATTCACCCCTCCACTTT	CASSQVSTGGLRNSPLHF
NA	TRBJ2-1	NA	TRBV4-3	TGCGCCAGCAGCCAAGATCGAGGCGCATACAATGAGCAGTTCTTC	CASSQDRGAYNEQFF
TRBD1	TRBJ2-7	NA	TRBV27	TGTGCCAGCAGTTTATCGGGACAGGGTTCCGAGCAGTACTTC	CASSLSGQGSEQYF
NA	TRBJ1-2	NA	TRBV7-9	TGTGCCAGCAGCCTCCTTGGGGAGTACAACTATGGCTACACCTTC	CASSLLGEYNYGYTF
NA	TRBJ2-5	once	TRBV4-3	TGCGCCAGCAGCCAAGAATGGGGGGGCAGTCAAGAGACCCAGTACTTC	CASSQEWGGSQETQYF
TRBD2	TRBJ2-1	NA	TRBV10-1	TGCGCCAGCAGTGAAGGAGGGCGGGAGAACAATGAGCAGTTCTTC	CASSEGGRENNEQFF
TRBD2	TRBJ2-7	NA	TRBV7-2	TGTGCCAGCAGACTCGGGACTACTACCTCCTACGAGCAGTACTTC	CASRLGTTTSYEQYF
NA	TRBJ2-2	NA	TRBV5-4	TGTGCCAGCAGCTTCTTAGACACGCAGGGCGCCACCGGGGAGCTGTTTTTT	CASSFLDTQGATGELFF
NA	TRBJ1-1	NA	TRBV7-2	TGTGCCAGCAGCTTAACAGGGACTGAAGCTTTCTTT	CASSLTGTEAFF
NA	TRBJ1-1	NA	TRBV7-9	TGTGCCAGCAGTGGGGTAGCGGCGGTGATGAACACTGAAGCTTTCTTT	CASSGVAAVMNTEAFF
NA	TRBJ2-1	NA	TRBV5-1	TGCGCCAGCAGCTTGGTTACGGGTCTTCCCCTCTACAATGAGCAGTTCTTC	CASSLVTGLPLYNEQFF
TRBD2	TRBJ2-7	NA	TRBV9	TGTGCCAGCAGCGAGTCTAGCGGGAGGGCCGGGGAGGAGCAGTACTTC	CASSESSGRAGEEQYF
NA	TRBJ2-1	NA	TRBV11-2	TGTGCCAGCAGCTTAACTTCGGGTCAGTTCAATGAGCAGTTCTTC	CASSLTSGQFNEQFF
TRBD1	TRBJ1-1	NA	TRBV11-2	TGTGCCAGCAGCTCCGCCGGGACAGGGAACACTGAAGCTTTCTTT	CASSSAGTGNTEAFF
TRBD2	TRBJ2-7	NA	TRBV7-2	TGTGCCAGCAGCTTAGCGGGACTAGCTGGCGAGCAGTACTTC	CASSLAGLAGEQYF
TRBD2	TRBJ2-7	NA	TRBV9	TGTGCCAGCAGCGTAGAGGGAGGGTTCTACGAGCAGTACTTC	CASSVEGGFYEQYF
NA	TRBJ1-1	NA	TRBV18	TGTGCCAGCTCACCAAACAGGGTAGGCACTGAAGCTTTCTTT	CASSPNRVGTEAFF
NA	TRBJ2-3	NA	TRBV5-4	TGTGCCAGCAGCAGGACAGCTAGCACAGATACGCAGTATTTT	CASSRTASTDTQYF
NA	TRBJ2-5	once	TRBV9	TGTGCCAGCAGCCCCCGAGGGGGACGGGAGACCCAGTACTTC	CASSPRGGRETQYF
NA	TRBJ2-1	NA	TRBV6-1	TGTGCCAGCAGTGGGTTAAAGAGATTCAATGAGCAGTTCTTC	CASSGLKRFNEQFF
NA	TRBJ2-7	NA	TRBV11-2	TGTGCCAGCAGCACCTCCAGGGGGGAGTACGAGCAGTACTTC	CASSTSRGEYEQYF
NA	TRBJ1-4	NA	TRBV7-9	TGTGCCAGCGGGCTAGGGGTTAATGAAAAACTGTTTTTT	CASGLGVNEKLFF
NA	TRBJ2-5	NA	TRBV19	TGTGCCAGTACCCCGGACAGAGGAGAGACCCAGTACTTC	CASTPDRGETQYF
TRBD1	TRBJ1-5	NA	TRBV18	TGTGCCAGCTCACTACTCCCCGGGACAGTTAGCAATCAGCCCCAGCATTTT	CASSLLPGTVSNQPQHF
NA	TRBJ1-1	NA	TRBV19	TGTGCCAGTAGTATAGTTGGCCAAACCGCTCCTGAAGCTTTCTTT	CASSIVGQTAPEAFF
TRBD2	TRBJ2-3	NA	TRBV7-9	TGTGCCAGCAGCCCTGGACTAGCGGGAGTACCCAGCACAGATACGCAGTATTTT	CASSPGLAGVPSTDTQYF
NA	TRBJ1-6	NA	TRBV27	TGTGCCAGCAGTAGGTCAGGGCTTTCACCCCTCCACTTT	CASSRSGLSPLHF
NA	TRBJ1-1	NA	TRBV18	TGTGCCAGCTCACCACTGAACAGCTTGAACACTGAAGCTTTCTTT	CASSPLNSLNTEAFF
TRBD2	TRBJ2-7	NA	TRBV19	TGTGCCAGTAGTCTTAGCGGGAGGGGGCCCTACGAGCAGTACTTC	CASSLSGRGPYEQYF
NA	TRBJ1-2	NA	TRBV27	TGTGCCAGCAGTTTATCGGAGGGCGGGGGCTATGGCTACACCTTC	CASSLSEGGGYGYTF